This T cell receptor beta chain was observed in a study of siplizumab effects on memory and regulatory T cells. Study-wide points: Roughly 80-96% of proliferating CD4+ or CD8+ clones lacked a naive or memory phenotype that could be assigned.

In the case of this clone: Its antigen remains unknown.

Some clones are missing from TCRdb's copy, which holds only in-frame ones; the method was immunoSEQ multiplex PCR. In the table there are some 100,000 clones, 94% of which are singletons. The ends lost 3 bases at V and 0 bases at J; junction bases unmatched: 7. The CDR3 covers 16 residues. Germline V gives CDR1 MGHRA, CDR2 YSYEKL. The receptor's source is a human donor in good health. Sequencing was done on a sample of Tregs sorted from blood. The chain combines TRBV4-1 with TRBJ1-1; the match to TRBD1 covers 7 bases. For the CDR3, the DNA is TGCGCCAGCAGCCATGGAAGGGGGCAGATGAACACTGAAGCTTTCTTT. Its protein product is CASSHGRGQMNTEAFF.